The clone carrying this T cell receptor beta chain was recorded a few times. The antigen is not known. These data are taken from a study of response to subunit inactivated influenza vaccine. Findings of the study overall: T cells newly recruited by each seasonal influenza vaccination are few, the authors suggested.

TCRdb reprocessed the RT-PCR reads via MiXCR and lists one record per CDR3 protein. The top ten hold 7.6% of the sample, which has 600,000 to 850,000 distinct CDR3 sequences, 14% seen once. In germline, CDR1 is SGHTA, CDR2 FQGNSA. The CDR3 is 17 amino acids. The junction had 8 bases not matched to a gene; V was cut back by 6 bases and J by 2 bases. This receptor was identified in a middle-aged man who received an inactivated influenza vaccine. The sample consisted of PBMCs from blood, taken roughly 15 days before vaccination. The chain combines TRBV7-2 with TRBJ2-3; 13 bases line up with TRBD2. The CDR3 reads CASRGQGTSGNTDTQYF. CDR3 nucleotides: TGTGCCAGCAGGGGACAGGGGACTAGCGGGAACACAGATACGCAGTATTTT.